Detailed here is one T cell receptor beta chain. Only in-frame clones appear in the TCRdb table, and some are missing; sequencing was by immunoSEQ multiplex PCR. Of over 65,000 clones detected, approximately 89% appear once; the ten largest clones hold 1.5% to 2%. This sample was included in a study of T cell changes during pregnancy in multiple sclerosis. Germline V CDR1 and CDR2: SGHAT, FQNNGV. V lost 0 bases and J lost 2, with 13 bases in between. CDR3 length: 16 amino acids. The source of this sequence is a female donor in good health, enrolled as a control in a pregnancy study. The sample consisted of peripheral blood, taken in the first trimester of pregnancy. The gene calls are TRBV11-2 and TRBJ1-2; D possibly corresponds to TRBD1 (5 bases). For the CDR3, the DNA is TGTGCCAGCAGCTTAGATGGGGGGAATTTAAACTATGGCTACACCTTC. It encodes CASSLDGGNLNYGYTF.